This TCR beta chain was captured in a study of CD8+ T cells in alopecia areata. Peripheral blood and lesional scalp punch biopsies were taken from alopecia areata patients. PBMC-derived CD4+ and CD8+ T cells were sorted. Findings and caveats of the study: In scalp samples, resident alphabeta T cells of normal skin are also sequenced. Higher clonality and more expanded CD8+ clones appeared in lesional than normal scalp.

It was cDNA, reverse transcribed from extracted RNA, that served as the sequencing template. Sequenced by immunoSEQ multiplex PCR; TCRdb stores in-frame clones only, minus some. The sample lists about 180,000 clones; over 50% were seen once. Turning to this clone: The antigen remains undetermined.

The CDR3 totals 12 residues. V was trimmed by 11 bases and J by 4 bases, leaving 13 bases between them. CDR1 and CDR2 (germline): ENHRY, SYGVKD. This sample comprised CD4+ T cells sorted from blood, obtained at week 0. V and J are TRBV10-3 and TRBJ2-3, with D perhaps being TRBD1 or TRBD2 (6 bases each). The sequence was collected from a human donor with alopecia areata. In DNA, the CDR3 is TGTGCCGCGACGGGGGCAGCAGATACGCAGTATTTT. It is translated as CAATGAADTQYF.